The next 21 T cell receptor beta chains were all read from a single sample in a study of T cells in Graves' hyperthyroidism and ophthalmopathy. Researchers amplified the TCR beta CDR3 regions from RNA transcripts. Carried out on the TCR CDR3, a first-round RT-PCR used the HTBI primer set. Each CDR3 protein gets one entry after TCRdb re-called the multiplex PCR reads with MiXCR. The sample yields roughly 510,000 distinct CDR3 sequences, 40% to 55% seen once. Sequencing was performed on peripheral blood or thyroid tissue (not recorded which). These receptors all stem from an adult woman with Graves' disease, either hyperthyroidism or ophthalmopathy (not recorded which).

The CDR3 DNA is TGTGCCGCCGGGGCAGGGAGCTCCTATAATTCACCCCTCCACTTT. Amino acid sequence: CAAGAGSSYNSPLHF. The chain carries TRBV10-3 and TRBJ1-6; D might be TRBD1 (5 bases). V was cut by 11 bases and J by 0 bases, with 14 bases left in between. CDR1 and CDR2 from the germline V gene are ENHRY and SYGVKD. The length of the CDR3 is 15 residues.

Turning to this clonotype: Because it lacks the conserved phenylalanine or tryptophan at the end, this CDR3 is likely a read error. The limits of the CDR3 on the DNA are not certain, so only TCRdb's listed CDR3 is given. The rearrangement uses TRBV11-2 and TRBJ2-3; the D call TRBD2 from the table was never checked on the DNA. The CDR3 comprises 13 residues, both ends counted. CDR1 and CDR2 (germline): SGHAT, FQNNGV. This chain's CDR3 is CASSLESSGLLST.

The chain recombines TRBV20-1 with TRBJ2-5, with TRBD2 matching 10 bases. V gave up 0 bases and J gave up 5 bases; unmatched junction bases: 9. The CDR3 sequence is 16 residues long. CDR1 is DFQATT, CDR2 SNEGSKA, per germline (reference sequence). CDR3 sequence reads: CSAREPLAGAWETQYF. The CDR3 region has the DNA TGCAGTGCTAGAGAACCCCTAGCGGGAGCGTGGGAGACCCAGTACTTC.

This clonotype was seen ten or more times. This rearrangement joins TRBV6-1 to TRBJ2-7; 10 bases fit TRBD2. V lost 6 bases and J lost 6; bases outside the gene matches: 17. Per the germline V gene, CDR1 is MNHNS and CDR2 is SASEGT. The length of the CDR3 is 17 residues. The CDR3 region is CASRGHGQREGQGEQYF. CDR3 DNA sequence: TGTGCCAGCAGAGGTCATGGCCAGCGGGAGGGCCAGGGCGAGCAGTACTTC.

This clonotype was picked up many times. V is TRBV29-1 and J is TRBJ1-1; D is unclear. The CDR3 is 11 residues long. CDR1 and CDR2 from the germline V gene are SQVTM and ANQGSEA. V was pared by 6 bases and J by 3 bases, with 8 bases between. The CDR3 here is CSVQYYTEAFF. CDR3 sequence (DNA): TGCAGCGTCCAGTACTACACTGAAGCTTTCTTT. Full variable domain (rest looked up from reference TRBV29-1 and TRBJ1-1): SAVISQKPSRDICQRGTSLTIQCQVDSQVTMMFWYRQQPGQSLTLIATANQGSEATYESGFVIDKFPISRPNLTFSTLTVSNMSPEDSSIYLCSVQYYTEAFFGQGTRLTVV.

The DNA for the CDR3 is TGTGCCACGCAGGGGCAGATCTCTGGGGCCAACGTCCTGACTTTC. Its protein is CATQGQISGANVLTF. The chain is built from TRBV7-9 and TRBJ2-6, with TRBD1 as a possible D gene (6 bases). Trimming took 10 bases from V and 0 from J, leaving 13 bases between them. The CDR3 has 15 residues. Germline values: CDR1 SEHNR, CDR2 FQNEAQ (reference sequence).

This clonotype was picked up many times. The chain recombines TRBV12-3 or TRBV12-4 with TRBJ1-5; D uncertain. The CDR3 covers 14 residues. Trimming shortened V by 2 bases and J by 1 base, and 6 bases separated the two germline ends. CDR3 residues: CASSLLASNQPQHF. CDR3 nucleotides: TGTGCCAGCAGTTTACTAGCGAGCAATCAGCCCCAGCATTTT.

The CDR3 sequence: CASSYLGQAIMNTEAFF. The CDR3, as DNA: TGTGCCAGCAGTTACCTTGGACAGGCCATTATGAACACTGAAGCTTTCTTT. The chain couples TRBV6-5 to TRBJ1-1, with TRBD1 matching 7 bases. Trimming at V came to 2 bases and at J to 0 bases, leaving 9 bases not matched to a gene. This CDR3 has 17 residues. CDR1 is MNHEY and CDR2 is SVGAGI in the germline V gene.

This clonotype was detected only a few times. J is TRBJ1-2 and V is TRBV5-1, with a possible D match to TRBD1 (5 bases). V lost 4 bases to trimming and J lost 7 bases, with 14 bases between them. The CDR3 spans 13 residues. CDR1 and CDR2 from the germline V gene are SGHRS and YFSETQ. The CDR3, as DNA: TGCGCCAGCAGCCATGACGGGGCCGGTGGCTACACCTTC. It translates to CASSHDGAGGYTF.

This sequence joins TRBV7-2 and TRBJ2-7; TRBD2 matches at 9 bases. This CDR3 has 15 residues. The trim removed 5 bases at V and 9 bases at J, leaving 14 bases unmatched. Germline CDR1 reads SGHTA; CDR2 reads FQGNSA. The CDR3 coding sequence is TGTGCCAGCAGCAGAATACTAGCGGGTGAATGGGGGCAGTACTTC. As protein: CASSRILAGEWGQYF.

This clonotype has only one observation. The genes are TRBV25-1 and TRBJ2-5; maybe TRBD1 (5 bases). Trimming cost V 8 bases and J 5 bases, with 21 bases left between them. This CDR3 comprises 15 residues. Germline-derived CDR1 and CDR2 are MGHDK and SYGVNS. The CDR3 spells CASLGRAWARETQYF. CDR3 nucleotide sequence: TGTGCCAGCTTGGGGCGCGCGTGGGCGCGGGAGACCCAGTACTTC.

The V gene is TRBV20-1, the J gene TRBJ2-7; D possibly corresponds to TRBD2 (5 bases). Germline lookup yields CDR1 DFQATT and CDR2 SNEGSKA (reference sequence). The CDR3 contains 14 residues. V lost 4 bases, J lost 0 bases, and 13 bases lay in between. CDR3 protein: CSATGPRGSYEQYF. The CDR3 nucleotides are TGCAGTGCTACCGGACCTCGGGGCTCCTACGAGCAGTACTTC.

The CDR3 spells CAPISGGTQETQYF. In DNA, the CDR3 is TGTGCCCCTATTAGCGGGGGGACTCAAGAGACCCAGTACTTC. The chain recombines TRBV9 with TRBJ2-5; TRBD2 agrees at 10 bases. Germline assignment: CDR1 SGDLS and CDR2 YYNGEE. V lost 10 bases and J lost 2; bases outside the gene matches: 8. The CDR3 contains 14 residues.

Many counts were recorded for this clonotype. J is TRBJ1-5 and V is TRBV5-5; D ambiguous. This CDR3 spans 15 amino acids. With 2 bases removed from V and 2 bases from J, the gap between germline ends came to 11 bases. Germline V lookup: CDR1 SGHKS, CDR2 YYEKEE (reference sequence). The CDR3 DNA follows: TGTGCCAGCAGCTTCCGCGCGAGCGGCAATCAGCCCCAGCATTTT. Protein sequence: CASSFRASGNQPQHF.

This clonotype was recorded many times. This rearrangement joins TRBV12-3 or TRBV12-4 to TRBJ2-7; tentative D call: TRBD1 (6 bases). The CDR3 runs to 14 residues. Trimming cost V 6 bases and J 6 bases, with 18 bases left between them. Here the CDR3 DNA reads TGTGCCAGCAGGCAGGGACACTCAGGTGGCGAGCAGTACTTC. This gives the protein CASRQGHSGGEQYF.

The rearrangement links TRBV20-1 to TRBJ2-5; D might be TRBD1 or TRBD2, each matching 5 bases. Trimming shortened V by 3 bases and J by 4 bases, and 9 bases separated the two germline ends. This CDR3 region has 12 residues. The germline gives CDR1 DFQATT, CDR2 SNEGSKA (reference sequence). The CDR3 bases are TGCAGTGCTAGGTTAGGGACAGAGACCCAGTACTTC. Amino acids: CSARLGTETQYF.

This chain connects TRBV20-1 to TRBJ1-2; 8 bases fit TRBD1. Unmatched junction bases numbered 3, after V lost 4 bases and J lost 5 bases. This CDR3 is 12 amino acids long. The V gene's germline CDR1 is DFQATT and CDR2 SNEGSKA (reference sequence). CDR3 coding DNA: TGCAGTGCTAACGGACAGGGATATGGCTACACCTTC. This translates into CSANGQGYGYTF.

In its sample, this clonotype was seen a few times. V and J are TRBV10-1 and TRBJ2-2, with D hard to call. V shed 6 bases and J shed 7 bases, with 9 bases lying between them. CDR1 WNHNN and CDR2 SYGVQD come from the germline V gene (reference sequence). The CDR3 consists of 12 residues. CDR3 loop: CASSPMNGELFF. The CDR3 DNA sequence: TGCGCCAGCAGCCCGATGAACGGGGAGCTGTTTTTT.

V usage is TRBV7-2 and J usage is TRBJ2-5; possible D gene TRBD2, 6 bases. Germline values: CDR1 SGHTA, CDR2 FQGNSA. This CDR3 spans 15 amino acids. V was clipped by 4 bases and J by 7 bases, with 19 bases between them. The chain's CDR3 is CASSSISPSVGTQYF. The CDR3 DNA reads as TGTGCCAGCAGCTCCATAAGTCCTAGCGTAGGGACCCAGTACTTC.

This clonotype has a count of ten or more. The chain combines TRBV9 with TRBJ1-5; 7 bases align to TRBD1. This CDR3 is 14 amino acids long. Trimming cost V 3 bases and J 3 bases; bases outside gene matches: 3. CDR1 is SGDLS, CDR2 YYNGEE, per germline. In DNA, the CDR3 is TGTGCCAGCAGCGCTGGACAGGTCAATCAGCCCCAGCATTTT. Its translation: CASSAGQVNQPQHF.

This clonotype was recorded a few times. The DNA of the CDR3 is TGTGCCACCAGAGGACATAACTATGGCTACACCTTC. Amino acid sequence: CATRGHNYGYTF. V and J are TRBV24-1 and TRBJ1-2; TRBD1 might be the D (5 bases). The CDR3 has 12 residues. V was clipped by 7 bases and J by 1 base, with 6 bases between them. CDR1 is KGHDR, CDR2 SFDVKD, per germline.